A single sample gave rise to the 2 T cell receptor beta chains below, sequenced in a study of cytomegalovirus exposure and HLA in healthy donors. Primers: 60 Vbeta forward and 13 Jbeta reverse. TCRdb's copy holds only in-frame clones and misses some; the assay was immunoSEQ multiplex PCR. The table has around 140,000 clones, roughly 77% seen once. The sequenced sample consisted of PBMCs. The source is a male donor in good health and CMV-seronegative.

The chain joins TRBV9 to TRBJ2-5; TRBD2 matches 11 bases. The end of the DNA is better explained by TRBJ2-7, so the J call may be wrong. CDR3 length equals 16 residues. Germline CDR1 and CDR2: SGDLS and YYNGEE. The CDR3 sequence is CASSVAGTSGIYEQYF. The CDR3 DNA follows: TGTGCCAGCAGCGTAGCGGGGACTAGCGGCATCTACGAGCAGTACTTC.

The chain couples TRBV28 to TRBJ2-4; 8 nucleotides match TRBD2. The CDR3 is made up of 17 amino acids. CDR1 is MDHEN and CDR2 is SYDVKM in the germline V gene. V lost 3 bases and J lost 0; bases outside the gene matches: 7. The DNA of the CDR3 is TGTGCCAGCAGTTTCCCCGGGGGGGGGCTAGCCAAAAACATTCAGTACTTC. It is translated as CASSFPGGGLAKNIQYF.